Shown below are 30 T cell receptor beta chains from a single sample sequenced in a study of blood T cell repertoires in COVID-19. The assay was immunoSEQ multiplex PCR, and TCRdb's table has in-frame clones only and misses some. The table records roughly 70,000 clones, about four fifths of them present only once. Sequences were obtained from peripheral blood. These receptors all stem from a human donor in a cohort sampled during active COVID-19.

The CDR3 region is CASSSYGQGLNTGELFF. As DNA, the CDR3 is TGTGCCAGCAGCTCCTACGGCCAGGGGCTCAACACCGGGGAGCTGTTTTTT. The chain uses TRBV5-4 and TRBJ2-2; D may be TRBD1 (6 bases). This CDR3 region has 17 residues. V dropped 3 bases and J dropped 2 bases, with 17 bases sitting between them. Germline lookup yields CDR1 SGHNT and CDR2 YYREEE (reference sequence).

The chain recombines TRBV11-3 with TRBJ1-5; 9 nucleotides align to TRBD1. The CDR3 covers 18 residues. The V gene's germline CDR1 is SGHNT and CDR2 YENEEA. After removal of 5 bases from V and 7 bases from J, the junction contained 18 bases not matched to a gene. CDR3 sequence: CASSPYPRGTGYRQPQHF. The DNA of the CDR3 is TGTGCCAGCAGCCCTTACCCAAGAGGGACAGGGTATCGGCAGCCCCAGCATTTT.

V and J are TRBV28 and TRBJ1-1; 7 nucleotides align to TRBD1. Germline values: CDR1 MDHEN, CDR2 SYDVKM. Trimming cost V 10 bases and J 1 base; bases outside gene matches: 18. The CDR3 is made up of 17 amino acids. The CDR3 here is CAIQFVIGTAKNTEAFF. CDR3 nucleotide sequence: TGTGCCATCCAGTTTGTTATAGGGACAGCGAAGAACACTGAAGCTTTCTTT.

The chain joins TRBV28 to TRBJ2-2, with D perhaps TRBD1 (5 bases). This CDR3 spans 15 amino acids. From germline, CDR1 is MDHEN and CDR2 SYDVKM. Trimming cost V 5 bases and J 3 bases, with 13 bases left between them. In DNA form, the CDR3 reads TGTGCCAGCAGTACCCAAGGGGCGTACACCGGGGAGCTGTTTTTT. Its protein is CASSTQGAYTGELFF.

This clone was recorded a few times. This chain joins TRBV5-1 and TRBJ2-7; D is perhaps TRBD1 (5 bases). The V gene lost 0 bases and the J gene lost 4 bases, with 14 bases spanning the gap. The CDR3 totals 15 residues. Germline loops: CDR1 SGHRS, CDR2 YFSETQ. The CDR3 DNA is TGCGCCAGCAGCTTGGTAGGGGAAGGTAGTTACGAGCAGTACTTC. Translating gives CASSLVGEGSYEQYF.

The V and J genes are TRBV19 and TRBJ2-5, with 11 bases lining up with TRBD2. This CDR3 region has 16 residues. Germline-derived CDR1 and CDR2 are LNHDA and SQIVND (reference sequence). With 5 bases clipped from V and 0 bases from J, the junction kept 5 bases outside the gene matches. For the CDR3, the DNA is TGTGCCAGTAGTGCCACTAGCGGGAGACACCAAGAGACCCAGTACTTC. It encodes CASSATSGRHQETQYF. Drawing the rest from reference TRBV19 and TRBJ2-5, the complete variable domain is DGGITQSPKYLFRKEGQNVTLSCEQNLNHDAMYWYRQDPGQGLRLIYYSQIVNDFQKGDIAEGYSVSREKKESFPLTVTSAQKNPTAFYLCASSATSGRHQETQYFGPGTRLLVL.

Only one count was recorded for this clone. This rearrangement joins TRBV25-1 to TRBJ2-5, with D possibly TRBD2 on 5 matching bases. CDR1 and CDR2 from the germline V gene are MGHDK and SYGVNS. Trimming stripped 2 bases from V and 12 bases from J, with 13 bases between. The CDR3 covers 12 residues. CDR3: CASSEIGGHEYF. The CDR3 bases are TGTGCCAGCAGTGAAATCGGAGGCCACGAGTACTTC.

Only a few counts were recorded for this clone. The V gene is TRBV5-1, the J gene TRBJ2-7, with 9 positions matching TRBD1. V shed 5 bases and J 2 bases; nucleotides not matched to a gene: 5. In germline, CDR1 is SGHRS, CDR2 YFSETQ. This CDR3 contains 14 residues. As DNA, the CDR3 is TGCGCCAGCAGAGTAGGGACAGGGACCTACGAGCAGTACTTC. Amino acid sequence: CASRVGTGTYEQYF.

In its sample, this clone was seen once. The rearrangement joins TRBV27 to TRBJ1-2; TRBD1 matches at 10 bases. V lost 8 bases and J lost 3; bases outside the gene matches: 6. This CDR3 region has 14 residues. Germline V gives CDR1 MNHEY, CDR2 SMNVEV (reference sequence). This CDR3 is CASGRQGADYGYTF. CDR3 sequence (DNA): TGTGCCAGCGGGAGACAGGGGGCGGACTATGGCTACACCTTC.

The gene calls are TRBV10-3 and TRBJ1-1, with TRBD1 matching 7 bases. This CDR3 has 15 amino acids. The junction had 4 bases not matched to a gene; V was cut back by 3 bases and J by 0 bases. Germline CDR1 ENHRY, CDR2 SYGVKD. The CDR3 loop reads CAISDRTGLNTEAFF. The CDR3 bases are TGTGCCATCAGTGACAGGACAGGTTTGAACACTGAAGCTTTCTTT.

The rearrangement joins TRBV7-2 to TRBJ2-7; 7 bases fit TRBD1. Germline values: CDR1 SGHTA, CDR2 FQGNSA. The CDR3 spans 15 residues. V lost 4 bases and J lost 1; bases outside the gene matches: 7. CDR3 in amino acids: CASSSQLGQSYEQYF. DNA for the CDR3: TGTGCCAGCAGCTCCCAGCTGGGACAGTCCTACGAGCAGTACTTC.

The rearrangement joins TRBV5-1 to TRBJ2-3; 7 bases are a match to TRBD1. The junction had 4 bases not matched to a gene; V was cut back by 0 bases and J by 6 bases. This CDR3 region has 14 residues. Germline-derived CDR1 and CDR2 are SGHRS and YFSETQ. CDR3 DNA sequence: TGCGCCAGCAGCTTGGAGGGGGCATCTGATACGCAGTATTTT. This codes for CASSLEGASDTQYF.

The chain uses TRBV19 and TRBJ2-3; 8 positions agree with TRBD2. CDR3 length: 15 residues. Per the germline V gene, CDR1 is LNHDA and CDR2 is SQIVND (reference sequence). J lost 4 bases, V lost 7 bases, and 10 bases had no gene match. The CDR3 loop is CASKEEAGVADTQYF. CDR3 sequence (DNA): TGTGCCAGTAAGGAGGAAGCGGGAGTTGCAGATACGCAGTATTTT. The variable domain in full, with the rest retrieved from reference TRBV19 and TRBJ2-3, is DGGITQSPKYLFRKEGQNVTLSCEQNLNHDAMYWYRQDPGQGLRLIYYSQIVNDFQKGDIAEGYSVSREKKESFPLTVTSAQKNPTAFYLCASKEEAGVADTQYFGPGTRLTVL.

The CDR3 DNA sequence: TGTGCCAGCAGCCAAGGATTAGCGGGAGTCCGCAATGAGCAGTTCTTC. This translates into CASSQGLAGVRNEQFF. V and J are TRBV3-1 (or the pseudogene TRBV3-2) and TRBJ2-1; 9 nucleotides line up with TRBD2. Germline V gives CDR1 LGHDT, CDR2 YNNKEL (reference sequence). This CDR3 comprises 16 residues. Trimming cost V 1 base and J 6 bases; bases outside gene matches: 7.

The genes are TRBV15 and TRBJ2-2; unclear D gene. The CDR3 contains 15 residues. Germline V CDR1 and CDR2: LNHNV, YYDKDF (reference sequence). The V end lost 1 base, the J end lost 0 bases, and 6 bases lay between the germline ends. CDR3 sequence reads: CATSRGDTNTGELFF. DNA for the CDR3: TGTGCCACCAGCAGAGGTGACACGAACACCGGGGAGCTGTTTTTT.

V usage is TRBV7-6 and J usage is TRBJ2-7; D not certain. This CDR3 region has 14 residues. Germline V lookup: CDR1 SGHVS, CDR2 FNYEAQ. V lost 5 bases and J lost 3, with 14 bases in between. The CDR3 region has the DNA TGTGCCAGCAGCCGTTCACAATGGTACTACGAGCAGTACTTC. Translation: CASSRSQWYYEQYF.

This sequence joins TRBV29-1 and TRBJ1-5; perhaps TRBD1 as D (5 bases). V was trimmed by 0 bases and J by 2 bases, leaving 14 bases between them. Germline V lookup: CDR1 SQVTM, CDR2 ANQGSEA. The CDR3 extends over 16 amino acids. In DNA, the CDR3 is TGCAGCGTTGAAGAGGGGACTTCTGGGGGCAATCAGCCCCAGCATTTT. Protein product: CSVEEGTSGGNQPQHF.

Note on this clone: The sample holds other DNA sequences that translate to the same CDR3. The rearrangement links TRBV6-6 to TRBJ2-7; 8 nucleotides align to TRBD2. In germline, CDR1 is MNHNY, CDR2 SVGAGI (reference sequence). The J segment lost 3 bases and the V segment lost 2 bases, leaving 3 bases of the junction unmatched. The length of the CDR3 is 14 residues. The CDR3 DNA is TGTGCCAGCAGTTACGGAAGCGGGGGCTACGAGCAGTACTTC. Encoded protein: CASSYGSGGYEQYF.

This clone was seen a handful of times. The J gene is TRBJ2-1, the V gene TRBV7-2, with D uncertain. Per germline, CDR1 SGHTA and CDR2 FQGNSA. This CDR3 is built from 11 residues. V lost 2 bases to trimming and J lost 8 bases, with 4 bases between them. CDR3 DNA sequence: TGTGCCAGCAGCTTACTAGATGAGCAGTTCTTC. Translation: CASSLLDEQFF.

The V and J genes are TRBV7-2 and TRBJ1-2, with D unclear. This CDR3 comprises 14 residues. The germline gives CDR1 SGHTA, CDR2 FQGNSA. The V and J ends lost 5 bases and 0 bases respectively, with 10 bases between them. The CDR3 DNA is TGTGCCAGCAGCCCGGGTGCAGCTAACTATGGCTACACCTTC. Translated: CASSPGAANYGYTF.

This clone was found a few times. The chain recombines TRBV9 with TRBJ1-1, with 8 bases aligning to TRBD1. After removal of 3 bases from V and 3 bases from J, the junction contained 10 bases not matched to a gene. CDR3 size: 16 residues. The germline V gene has CDR1 SGDLS and CDR2 YYNGEE. Written as DNA, the CDR3 is TGTGCCAGCAGCGCCGGACGGACAGGGTTGGACACTGAAGCTTTCTTT. The encoded protein is CASSAGRTGLDTEAFF.

The chain has TRBV7-2 and TRBJ2-7, with 8 bases matching TRBD1. Germline V gives CDR1 SGHTA, CDR2 FQGNSA. V trimming: 4 bases; J trimming: 0 bases; junction bases outside the gene matches: 5. The CDR3 extends over 15 amino acids. The chain's CDR3 is CASSSRTGSSYEQYF. The CDR3 coding sequence is TGTGCCAGCAGCTCCCGGACAGGGAGCTCCTACGAGCAGTACTTC. The full variable domain, its missing parts supplied by reference TRBV7-2 and TRBJ2-7, is GAGVSQSPSNKVTEKGKDVELRCDPISGHTALYWYRQSLGQGLEFLIYFQGNSAPDKSGLPSDRFSAERTGGSVSTLTIQRTQQEDSAVYLCASSSRTGSSYEQYFGPGTRLTVT.

This clone is a singleton in its sample. The gene calls are TRBV28 and TRBJ2-7, with 10 bases lining up with TRBD2. CDR3 length: 14 amino acids. Trimming removed 2 bases from V and 8 bases from J; junction bases left unmatched: 6. In germline, CDR1 is MDHEN, CDR2 SYDVKM. The CDR3 sequence is CASSLPGTSEKQYF. The CDR3 DNA is TGTGCCAGCAGTTTACCCGGGACTAGCGAGAAGCAGTACTTC.

This clone was observed a single time. The gene calls are TRBV18 and TRBJ1-6; D unclear. The CDR3 sequence is 19 residues long. V was trimmed by 2 bases and J by 0 bases, leaving 17 bases between them. CDR1 and CDR2 from the germline V gene are KGHSH and LQKENI. CDR3 region: CASSPSGFDGSSYNSPLHF. CDR3 DNA: TGTGCCAGCTCACCATCCGGATTTGACGGGAGCTCCTATAATTCACCCCTCCACTTT.

This sequence joins TRBV27 and TRBJ2-5, with 11 bases identical to TRBD1. CDR1 and CDR2 from the germline V gene are MNHEY and SMNVEV (reference sequence). The V segment lost 5 bases and the J segment 5 bases; nucleotides outside the gene matches: 7. The CDR3 sequence is 15 residues long. Here the CDR3 reads CASSTPGTGGETQYF. CDR3 DNA: TGTGCCAGCAGTACCCCCGGGACAGGGGGGGAGACCCAGTACTTC.

CDR3 amino acids: CASGLVRAGGLLAEQYF. CDR3 sequence (DNA): TGTGCTAGTGGTTTGGTAAGAGCGGGAGGGCTTCTTGCCGAGCAGTACTTC. V and J are TRBV12-5 and TRBJ2-7, with 10 nucleotides matching TRBD2. Trimming cost V 0 bases and J 6 bases; bases outside gene matches: 11. Germline loops: CDR1 LGHNT, CDR2 FRNRAP. This CDR3 contains 17 residues.

The rearrangement joins TRBV7-2 to TRBJ1-6, with no clear D. Trimming pared 1 base from V and 10 bases from J, leaving 17 bases between. The CDR3 contains 16 residues. CDR1 and CDR2 (germline): SGHTA, FQGNSA. Written as DNA, the CDR3 is TGTGCCAGCAGCTTAGTTCCGGGGAGGGTGGGATCACCCCTCCACTTT. The encoded protein is CASSLVPGRVGSPLHF.

This clone was picked up a small number of times. The genes are TRBV7-2 and TRBJ1-6; D might be TRBD1 (6 bases). Germline V gene data show CDR1 as SGHTA and CDR2 as FQGNSA. V was shortened by 1 base and J by 6 bases, with 19 bases between the two germline ends. The CDR3 has 18 residues. The CDR3 coding sequence is TGTGCCAGCAGCTTAGGGGTATGGGGAGGGGGAGGTAATTCACCCCTCCACTTT. It specifies CASSLGVWGGGGNSPLHF.

The chain has TRBV27 and TRBJ1-1, with a tentative D call TRBD1 (6 bases). This CDR3 region has 13 residues. Germline V CDR1 and CDR2: MNHEY, SMNVEV (reference sequence). The V end lost 5 bases, the J end lost 3 bases, and 10 bases lay between the germline ends. Here the CDR3 reads CASSPGHDTEAFF. CDR3 nucleotide sequence: TGTGCCAGCAGTCCGGGACATGACACTGAAGCTTTCTTT.

This chain joins TRBV18 and TRBJ2-3, with D possibly being TRBD2 (6 bases). There are 15 residues in the CDR3. The germline V and J ends were trimmed by 3 bases and 11 bases, with 21 bases remaining between them. Germline lookup yields CDR1 KGHSH and CDR2 LQKENI. The CDR3 DNA reads as TGTGCCAGCTCACCGGGGCGGGGACCCGGCATTCAGCAGTATTTT. Translated: CASSPGRGPGIQQYF. The variable domain in full, with the rest retrieved from reference TRBV18 and TRBJ2-3, is NAGVMQNPRHLVRRRGQEARLRCSPMKGHSHVYWYRQLPEEGLKFMVYLQKENIIDESGMPKERFSAEFPKEGPSILRIQQVVRGDSAAYFCASSPGRGPGIQQYFGPGTRLTVL.